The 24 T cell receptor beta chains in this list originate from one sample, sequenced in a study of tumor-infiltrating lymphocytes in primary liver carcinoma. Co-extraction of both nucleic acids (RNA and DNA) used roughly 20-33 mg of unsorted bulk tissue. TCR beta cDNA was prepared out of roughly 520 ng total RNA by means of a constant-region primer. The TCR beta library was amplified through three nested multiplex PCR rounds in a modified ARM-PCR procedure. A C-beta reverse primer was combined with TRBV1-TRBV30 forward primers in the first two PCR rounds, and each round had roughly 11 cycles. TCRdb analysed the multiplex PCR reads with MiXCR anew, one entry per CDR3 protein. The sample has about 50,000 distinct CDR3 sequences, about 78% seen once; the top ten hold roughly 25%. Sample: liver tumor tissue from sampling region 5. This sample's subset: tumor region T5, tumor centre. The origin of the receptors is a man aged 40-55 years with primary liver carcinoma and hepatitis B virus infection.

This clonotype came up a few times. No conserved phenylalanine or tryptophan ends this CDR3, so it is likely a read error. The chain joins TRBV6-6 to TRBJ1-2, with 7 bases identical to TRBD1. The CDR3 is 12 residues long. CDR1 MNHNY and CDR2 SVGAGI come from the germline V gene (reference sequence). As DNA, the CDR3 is TGTGCTAGCAGGGACAGTAACTATGGCTACACCTTA. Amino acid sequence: CASRDSNYGYTL.

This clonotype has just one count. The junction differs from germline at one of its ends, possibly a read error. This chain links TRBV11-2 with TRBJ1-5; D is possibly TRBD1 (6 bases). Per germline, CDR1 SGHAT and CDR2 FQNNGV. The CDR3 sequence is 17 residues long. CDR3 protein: CARSLVGVTGSNKPQRF. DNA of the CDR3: TGTGCCAGGAGCTTAGTAGGGGTAACAGGGAGCAATAAGCCCCAGCGTTTT.

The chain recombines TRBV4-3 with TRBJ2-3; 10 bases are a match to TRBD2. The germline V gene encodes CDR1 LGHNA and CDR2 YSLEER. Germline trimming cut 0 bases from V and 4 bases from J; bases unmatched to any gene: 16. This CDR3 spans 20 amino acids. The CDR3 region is CASSQDLPSGSSGRSDTQYF. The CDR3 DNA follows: TGCGCCAGCAGCCAAGATCTTCCCTCTGGGTCTAGCGGGAGATCAGATACGCAGTATTTT.

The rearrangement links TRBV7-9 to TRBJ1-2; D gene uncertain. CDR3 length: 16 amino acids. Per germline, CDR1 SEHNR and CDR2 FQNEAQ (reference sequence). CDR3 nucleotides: TGTGCAACCAGCTTACCCCCGACCGGGCAAGAGGTTGGCTACACCTTC. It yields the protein CATSLPPTGQEVGYTF. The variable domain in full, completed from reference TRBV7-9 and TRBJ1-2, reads DTGVSQNPRHKITKRGQNVTFRCDPISEHNRLYWYRQTLGQGPEFLTYFQNEAQLEKSRLLSDRFSAERPKGSFSTLEIQRTEQGDSAMYLCATSLPPTGQEVGYTFGSGTRLTVV.

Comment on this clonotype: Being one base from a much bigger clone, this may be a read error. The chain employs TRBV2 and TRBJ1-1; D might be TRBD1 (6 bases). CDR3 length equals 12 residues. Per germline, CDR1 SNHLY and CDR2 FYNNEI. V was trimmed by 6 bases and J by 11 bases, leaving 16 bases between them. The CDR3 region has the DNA TGTGCCAGCAGGGGGGCCGTACTGGATGCTTTCTTT. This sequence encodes CASRGAVLDAFF.

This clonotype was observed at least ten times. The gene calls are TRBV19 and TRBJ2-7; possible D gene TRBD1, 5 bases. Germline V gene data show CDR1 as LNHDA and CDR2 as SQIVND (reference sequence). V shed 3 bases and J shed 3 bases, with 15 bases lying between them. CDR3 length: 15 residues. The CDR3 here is CASSITGPGNYEQYF. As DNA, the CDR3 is TGTGCCAGTAGTATTACAGGTCCTGGGAACTACGAGCAGTACTTC.

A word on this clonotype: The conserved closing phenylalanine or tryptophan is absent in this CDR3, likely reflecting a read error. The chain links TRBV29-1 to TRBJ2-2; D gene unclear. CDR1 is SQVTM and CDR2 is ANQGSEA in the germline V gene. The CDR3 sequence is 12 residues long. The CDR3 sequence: CSVLVGTAELFS. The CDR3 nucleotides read TGCAGCGTTTTGGTAGGTACCGCGGAGCTGTTTTCT.

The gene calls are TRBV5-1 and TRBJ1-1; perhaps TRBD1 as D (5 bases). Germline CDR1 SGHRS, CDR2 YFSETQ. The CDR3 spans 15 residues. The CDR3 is CAGSPTARVDTEAFF. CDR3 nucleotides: TGCGCGGGCAGCCCCACGGCCAGGGTGGACACTGAAGCTTTCTTT.

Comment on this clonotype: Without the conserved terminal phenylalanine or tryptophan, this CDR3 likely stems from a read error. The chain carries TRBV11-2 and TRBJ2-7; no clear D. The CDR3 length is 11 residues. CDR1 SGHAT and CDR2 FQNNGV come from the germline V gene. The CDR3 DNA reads TGTACCAGCAGCTTAGGCTACGAGCAGTACTTA. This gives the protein CTSSLGYEQYL.

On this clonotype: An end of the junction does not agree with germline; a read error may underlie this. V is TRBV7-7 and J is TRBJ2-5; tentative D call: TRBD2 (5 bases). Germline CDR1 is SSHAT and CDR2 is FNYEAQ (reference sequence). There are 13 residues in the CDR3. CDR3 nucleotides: TGTGTCAGCAGCCGCACTAGTTGGGAGACACAGTACTTC. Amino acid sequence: CVSSRTSWETQYF.

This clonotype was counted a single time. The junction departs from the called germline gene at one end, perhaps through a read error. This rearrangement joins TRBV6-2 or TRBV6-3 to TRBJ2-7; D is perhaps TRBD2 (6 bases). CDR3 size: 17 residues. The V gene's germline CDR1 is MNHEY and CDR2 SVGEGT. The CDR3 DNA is TGTGCCAGCAGTTACGATGGGAGGACTACCGGGATCCACGAGCAGTATTTC. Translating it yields CASSYDGRTTGIHEQYF.

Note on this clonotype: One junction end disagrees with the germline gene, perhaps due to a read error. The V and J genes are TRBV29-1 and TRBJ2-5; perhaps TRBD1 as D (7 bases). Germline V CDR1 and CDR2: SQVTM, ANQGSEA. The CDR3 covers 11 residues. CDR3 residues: CVGNAGGNQYF. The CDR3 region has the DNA TGTGTGGGAAATGCAGGGGGGAACCAGTACTTC.

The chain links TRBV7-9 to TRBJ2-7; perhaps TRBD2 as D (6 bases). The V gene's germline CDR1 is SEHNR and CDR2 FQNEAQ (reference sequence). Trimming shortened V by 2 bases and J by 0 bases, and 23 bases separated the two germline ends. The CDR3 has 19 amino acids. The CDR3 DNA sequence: TGTGCCAGCAGCTTAATCTCGACTAGAGGGAGGCCTAGCTCCTACGAGCAGTACTTC. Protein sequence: CASSLISTRGRPSSYEQYF. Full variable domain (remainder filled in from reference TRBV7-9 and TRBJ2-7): DTGVSQNPRHKITKRGQNVTFRCDPISEHNRLYWYRQTLGQGPEFLTYFQNEAQLEKSRLLSDRFSAERPKGSFSTLEIQRTEQGDSAMYLCASSLISTRGRPSSYEQYFGPGTRLTVT.

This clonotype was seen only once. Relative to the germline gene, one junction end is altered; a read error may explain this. The CDR3 sequence is CTGSRALVSSLHF. The CDR3 DNA reads as TGTACCGGCAGCCGGGCACTGGTTTCATCCCTCCACTTT. V and J are TRBV11-1 and TRBJ1-6; no reliable D call. The germline V gene encodes CDR1 SGHAT and CDR2 FQDESV (reference sequence). This CDR3 comprises 13 residues.

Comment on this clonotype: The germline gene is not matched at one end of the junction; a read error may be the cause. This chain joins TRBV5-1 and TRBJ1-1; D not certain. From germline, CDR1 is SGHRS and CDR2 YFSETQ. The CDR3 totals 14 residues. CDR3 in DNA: TGCGCCATCGGCTTGGACGGCATGAACACTAAAGCTTTCTTT. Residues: CAIGLDGMNTKAFF.

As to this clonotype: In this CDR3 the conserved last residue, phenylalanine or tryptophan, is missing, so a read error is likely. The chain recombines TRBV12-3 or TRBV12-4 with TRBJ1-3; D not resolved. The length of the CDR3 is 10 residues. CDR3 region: CASSANTIYS. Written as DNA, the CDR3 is TGTGCCAGCTCGGCGAACACGATATATTCT.

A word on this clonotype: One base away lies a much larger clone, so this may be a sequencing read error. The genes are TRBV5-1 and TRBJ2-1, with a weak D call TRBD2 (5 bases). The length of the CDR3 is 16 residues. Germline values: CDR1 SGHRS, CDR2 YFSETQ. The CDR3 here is CACSSLAGRVSNEQFF. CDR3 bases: TGCGCCTGCAGTTCTCTTGCGGGTAGGGTGTCAAATGAGCAGTTCTTC.

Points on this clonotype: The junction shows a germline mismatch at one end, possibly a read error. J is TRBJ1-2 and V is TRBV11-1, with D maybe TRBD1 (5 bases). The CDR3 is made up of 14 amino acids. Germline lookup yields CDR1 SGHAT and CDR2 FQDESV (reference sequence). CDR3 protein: CGSSFKGLDYGYTF. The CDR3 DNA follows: TGTGGCAGCAGCTTCAAGGGACTTGACTATGGCTACACCTTC.

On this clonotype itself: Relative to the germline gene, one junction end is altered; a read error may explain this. This CDR3 reads CAIRTATGAYNEHFF. CDR3 in DNA: TGTGCCATCAGAACCGCGACAGGGGCGTACAATGAGCACTTCTTC. This chain uses TRBV10-3 with TRBJ2-1; 8 nucleotides align to TRBD1. The CDR3 is 15 amino acids. Germline V CDR1 and CDR2: ENHRY, SYGVKD.

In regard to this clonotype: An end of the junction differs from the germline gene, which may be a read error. This CDR3 reads CVSSPRGAGTYEQYF. The CDR3 coding sequence is TGTGTCAGCAGCCCTAGGGGAGCGGGAACCTACGAGCAATACTTC. The chain employs TRBV28 and TRBJ2-7; 7 nucleotides align to TRBD2. The CDR3 loop spans 15 amino acids. The V gene's germline CDR1 is MDHEN and CDR2 SYDVKM.

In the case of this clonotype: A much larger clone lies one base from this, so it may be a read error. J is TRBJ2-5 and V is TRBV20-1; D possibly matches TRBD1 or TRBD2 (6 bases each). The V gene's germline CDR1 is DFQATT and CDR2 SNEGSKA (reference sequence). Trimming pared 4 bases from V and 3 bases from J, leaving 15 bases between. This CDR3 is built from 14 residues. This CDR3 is CSATRLGGEETQYF. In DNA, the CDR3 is TGCAGTGCTACCAGACTAGGGGGAGAAGAGACCCAGTACTTC.

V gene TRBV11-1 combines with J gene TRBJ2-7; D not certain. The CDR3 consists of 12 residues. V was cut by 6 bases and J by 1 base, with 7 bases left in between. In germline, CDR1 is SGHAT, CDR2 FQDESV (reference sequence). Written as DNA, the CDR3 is TGTGCCAGCAGGAAGCGATCCTACGAGCAGTACTTC. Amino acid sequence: CASRKRSYEQYF.

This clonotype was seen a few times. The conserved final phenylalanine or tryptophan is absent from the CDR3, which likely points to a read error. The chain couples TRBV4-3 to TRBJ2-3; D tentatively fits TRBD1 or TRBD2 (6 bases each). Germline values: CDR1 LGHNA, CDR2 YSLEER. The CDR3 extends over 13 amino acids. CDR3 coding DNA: TGCGCCAGCAACCAAGAGGAGGGGGGTACGCAGTATTCT. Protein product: CASNQEEGGTQYS.

The CDR3 coding sequence is TGTGCCAACAGGGACCGAGGGTATCGGGACTCTGAAGCTTTCTTT. Amino acids: CANRDRGYRDSEAFF. V and J are TRBV7-8 and TRBJ1-1; possibly TRBD1 for D (6 bases). The length of the CDR3 is 15 residues. V lost 10 bases to trimming and J lost 6 bases, with 24 bases between them. Germline V lookup: CDR1 SGHVS, CDR2 FQNEAQ.